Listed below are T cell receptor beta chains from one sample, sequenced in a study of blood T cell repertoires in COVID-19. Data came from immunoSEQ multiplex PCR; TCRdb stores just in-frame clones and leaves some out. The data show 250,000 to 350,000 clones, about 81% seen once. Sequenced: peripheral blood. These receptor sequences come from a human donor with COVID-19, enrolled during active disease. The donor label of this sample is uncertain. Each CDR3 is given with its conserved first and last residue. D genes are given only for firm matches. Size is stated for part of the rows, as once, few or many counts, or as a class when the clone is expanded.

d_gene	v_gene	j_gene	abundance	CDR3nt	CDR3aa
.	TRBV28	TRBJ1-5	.	TGTGCCAGCAGGGGGCGGATTATCAATCAGCCCCAGCATTTT	CASRGRIINQPQHF
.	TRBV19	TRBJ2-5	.	TGTGCCAGTAGTGTGTACCAGGGGCAAGAGACCCAGTACTTC	CASSVYQGQETQYF
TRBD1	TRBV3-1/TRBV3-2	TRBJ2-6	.	TGTGCCAGCAGCCAGGCCGGGGGACAGGGAATTACTGGGGCCAACGTCCTGACTTTC	CASSQAGGQGITGANVLTF
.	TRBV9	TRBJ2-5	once	TGTGCCAGCAGCCAGGTGGGGCTAGCGTCGACCCAGTACTTC	CASSQVGLASTQYF
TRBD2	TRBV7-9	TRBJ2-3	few	TGTGCCAGCAGCTCGCCCGGGACTAGCGGAACAGATACGCAGTATTTT	CASSSPGTSGTDTQYF
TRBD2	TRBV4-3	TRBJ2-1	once	TGCGCCAGCAGTCGGAATGCGGCTAGCGGGAGTTATGAGCAGTTCTTC	CASSRNAASGSYEQFF
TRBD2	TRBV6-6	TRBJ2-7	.	TGTGCCAGCAGAACAGGGACTAGCGGGCACTCCTACGAGCAGTACTTC	CASRTGTSGHSYEQYF
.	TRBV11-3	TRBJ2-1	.	TGTGCCAGCAGCCCCAGAGGGGGTGTTTCCAATGAGCAGTTCTTC	CASSPRGGVSNEQFF
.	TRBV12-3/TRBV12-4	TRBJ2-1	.	TGTGCCAGCAGCCCAGGGCGGCTTGAGCAGTTCTTC	CASSPGRLEQFF
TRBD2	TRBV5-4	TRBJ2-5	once	TGTGCCAGCAGCGTATTCCTAGCGGGAGGCTCCCAAGAGACCCAGTACTTC	CASSVFLAGGSQETQYF
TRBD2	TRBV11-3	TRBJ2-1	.	TGTGCCAGCAGCTTTCTCAGCGGGAGCTACAATGAGCAGTTCTTC	CASSFLSGSYNEQFF
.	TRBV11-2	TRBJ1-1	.	TGTGCCAGCAGCTTACCGGGAGGGCCTGAAGCTTTCTTT	CASSLPGGPEAFF
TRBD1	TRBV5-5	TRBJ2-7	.	TGTGCCAGCAGCATTTACAGGGGGCCTATCTACGAGCAGTACTTC	CASSIYRGPIYEQYF
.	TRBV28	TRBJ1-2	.	TGTGCCAGCAGTTTATTCCAAGGCTACACCTTC	CASSLFQGYTF
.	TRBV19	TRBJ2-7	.	TGTGCCAGTAGTACGGGGGGATACAGGGAACCCTACGAGCAGTACTTC	CASSTGGYREPYEQYF
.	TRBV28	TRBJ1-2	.	TGTGCCAGCAGTTCCAATGCGGAGGAAGAGATCTATGGCTACACCTTC	CASSSNAEEEIYGYTF
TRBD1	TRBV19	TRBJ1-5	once	TGTGCCAGTAGGACACCGGGACAGGGTAGGAATCAGCCCCAGCATTTT	CASRTPGQGRNQPQHF
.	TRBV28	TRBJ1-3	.	TGTGCCAGCAGTCCCGGGACATTTGGAAACACCATATATTTT	CASSPGTFGNTIYF
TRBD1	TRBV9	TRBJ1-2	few	TGTGCCAGCAGTGCCACCCCAGGGGGCCAAGGCTACACCTTC	CASSATPGGQGYTF
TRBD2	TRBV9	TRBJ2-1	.	TGTGCCAGCAGCCAGGGACTAGCGCTATCCTACAATGAGCAGTTCTTC	CASSQGLALSYNEQFF
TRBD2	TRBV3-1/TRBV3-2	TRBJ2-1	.	TGTGCCAGCAGCCAAGCAGCGGGAGGCCACAATGAGCAGTTCTTC	CASSQAAGGHNEQFF
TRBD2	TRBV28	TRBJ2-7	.	TGTGCCAGCAGCTCTAACCAGCGGGGCTCCTACGAGCAGTACTTC	CASSSNQRGSYEQYF
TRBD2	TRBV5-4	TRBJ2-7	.	TGTGCCAGCAGCGGGGGGACTAGCGGGAGATTGTACGAGCAGTACTTC	CASSGGTSGRLYEQYF
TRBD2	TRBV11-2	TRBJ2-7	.	TGTGCCAGCGTCAGGCTAGCGGGAGGACCCTACGAGCAGTACTTC	CASVRLAGGPYEQYF
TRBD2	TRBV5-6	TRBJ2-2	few	TGTGCCAGCAGCTTCCCCGACGGGGAGGGCACCGGGGAGCTGTTTTTT	CASSFPDGEGTGELFF
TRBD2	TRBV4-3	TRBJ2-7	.	TGCGCCAGCAGCCCCATACTAGCGGCCAGCTCCTACGAGCAGTACTTC	CASSPILAASSYEQYF
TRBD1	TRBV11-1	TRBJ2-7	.	TGTGCCAGCAGCGCCCGGGACAGTCGCTACGAGCAGTACTTC	CASSARDSRYEQYF
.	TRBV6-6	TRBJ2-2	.	TGTGCCAGCAGTTACTATCCCCGCACCGGGGAGCTGTTTTTT	CASSYYPRTGELFF
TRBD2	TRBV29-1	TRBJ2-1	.	TGCAGCGCCTCTACTAGCGCGGATGAGCAGTTCTTC	CSASTSADEQFF
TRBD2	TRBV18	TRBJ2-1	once	TGTGCCAGCTCGCCTAGCGGGAGGGGGGGCTACAATGAGCAGTTCTTC	CASSPSGRGGYNEQFF
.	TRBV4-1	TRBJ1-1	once	TGCGCCAGCAGCCAGGAGGGGGGGCCCTCGAACGCTGAAGCTTTCTTT	CASSQEGGPSNAEAFF
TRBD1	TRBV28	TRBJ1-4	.	TGTGCCAGCAGTTTAGGGATACAGGGGGCTGAAAAACTGTTTTTT	CASSLGIQGAEKLFF
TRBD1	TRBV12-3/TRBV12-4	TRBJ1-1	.	TGTGCCAGCAGTTTATGGGACAGCGAAGCTTTCTTT	CASSLWDSEAFF
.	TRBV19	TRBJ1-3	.	TGTGCCAGTAGTATAGAGGCCGGGTCTGGAAACACCATATATTTT	CASSIEAGSGNTIYF
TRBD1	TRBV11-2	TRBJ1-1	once	TGTGCCAGCAGCTCTGGACAGGATGGAAACACTGAAGCTTTCTTT	CASSSGQDGNTEAFF
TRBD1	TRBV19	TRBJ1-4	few	TGTGCCAGTAGTATTCACCCCTCAGGGGGAGGTGAAAAACTGTTTTTT	CASSIHPSGGGEKLFF
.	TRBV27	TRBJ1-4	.	TGTGCCAGCAGTTTACTAGGAACTAATGAAAAACTGTTTTTT	CASSLLGTNEKLFF
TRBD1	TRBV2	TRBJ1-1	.	TGTGCCAGCAGGGGAACAGGGGGGGTTGAAGCTTTCTTT	CASRGTGGVEAFF
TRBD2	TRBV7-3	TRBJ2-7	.	TGTGCCAGCAGCTTAACTGGAGGGCTAGCGGGAGGGTACGAGCAGTACTTC	CASSLTGGLAGGYEQYF
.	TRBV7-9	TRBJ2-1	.	TGTGCCAGCAGCTTAGTAGGGGCCTACAATGAGCAGTTCTTC	CASSLVGAYNEQFF
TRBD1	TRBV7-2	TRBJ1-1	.	TGTGCCAGCAGCTTAATAGAGGGACAGGGGGAAGCTTTCTTT	CASSLIEGQGEAFF
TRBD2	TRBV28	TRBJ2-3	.	TGTGCCATATTAGCGGGAGGGCCCACAGATACGCAGTATTTT	CAILAGGPTDTQYF
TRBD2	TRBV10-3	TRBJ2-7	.	TGTGCCATCAGTGCGACTAGCGGGAGTTACTACGAGCAGTACTTC	CAISATSGSYYEQYF